The entry below describes one T cell receptor beta chain. The entry originates in a study of blood T cell repertoires in COVID-19. Study as a whole: T cells, B-cell-depleted T cells, or PBMCs supplied cDNA or gDNA.

V shed 4 bases and J shed 1 base, with 16 bases lying between them. Germline V gene sequence: CDR1 LGHDT, CDR2 YNNKEL (reference sequence). This CDR3 has 16 residues. Assay used: immunoSEQ multiplex PCR; TCRdb lists only in-frame clones, some missing. The sample contains approximately 220,000 clones, roughly 80% of which appear only once. The specimen sequenced was peripheral blood. The rearrangement joins TRBV3-1 (or the pseudogene TRBV3-2) to TRBJ1-1; D is unclear. The source of this sequence is a woman aged 70-85 years with acute or convalescent COVID-19. The CDR3 sequence is CASSLVVGRENTEAFF. In DNA form, the CDR3 reads TGTGCCAGCAGCCTTGTAGTCGGGAGGGAGAACACTGAAGCTTTCTTT.